The subject of this entry is one T cell receptor (beta chain). The antigen remains undetermined. The data were taken from a study of T cell repertoires in cytomegalovirus infection. Study conclusions and caveats: Accumulated public TCR beta family frequency recognized individuals carrying CMV together with the relevant HLA.

One entry per CDR3 protein results from TCRdb running MiXCR on the reads. The sample lists about 530,000 distinct CDR3 sequences; about 30% were seen once. Material for sequencing was PBMCs. The sequence came from a human donor in good health (CMV status not recorded). Some clones in this sample may be carry-over from other donors' samples.

This CDR3 is CAIGDRDSTNEKLFF. In DNA form, the CDR3 reads TGTGCCATCGGGGACAGGGACTCAACTAATGAAAAACTGTTTTTT. The rearrangement uses TRBV10-3 and TRBJ1-4; 9 nucleotides match TRBD1. Germline V gene lookup returns CDR1 ENHRY and CDR2 SYGVKD. V shed 8 bases and J 0 bases; nucleotides not matched to a gene: 4. The CDR3 sequence is 15 residues long.